This record looks at one T cell receptor (beta chain) sequence and its context. Its antigen remains unknown. Among the donors, all were healthy bone marrow donors. The data were obtained in a study of cytomegalovirus exposure and HLA in healthy donors. Study-wide results and caveats: In vitro assays verified that a few CMV-associated chains recognized CMV antigens specifically. Among TCR beta chains of equal frequency, HLA-associated ones were more clonally expanded in a later analysis. Only CMV serostatus was available as immune exposure information.

PCR amplification relied on 60 Vbeta primers (plus 13 Jbeta primers). TCRdb keeps only in-frame clones here, not all; method: immunoSEQ multiplex PCR. The sample holds approximately 160,000 clones; roughly 78% are singletons and the top ten take roughly an eighth. V lost 3 bases and J lost 7; bases outside the gene matches: 5. Germline CDR1 reads SGHRS; CDR2 reads YFSETQ. The CDR3 covers 16 residues. The sequence came from a woman aged 50 to 65 in good health and CMV-seropositive. Material for sequencing was PBMCs. The rearrangement links TRBV5-1 to TRBJ2-1; 15 positions agree with TRBD2. CDR3 sequence: CASSWTSGGAVNEQFF. CDR3 coding DNA: TGCGCCAGCAGCTGGACTAGCGGGGGGGCCGTTAATGAGCAGTTCTTC.